Listed below are T cell receptor beta chains from one sample, sequenced in a study of glioma-infiltrating T cells after dendritic cell vaccination. Produced via immunoSEQ multiplex PCR; TCRdb's table is partial and in-frame only. The repertoire includes roughly 60,000 clones, around 86% of them detected once, and approximately 10% sits in the top ten. The sample here was blood, taken after dendritic cell vaccination. These receptors were taken from a human donor with glioblastoma. Each CDR3 is given without its conserved first and last residue.

cdr3_aa v_call
ASSGGAGTGTYNEQF TRBV5-4
ASSVELMRTGGDNEQF TRBV9
ASSIDEGPSNYGYT TRBV19
ASSSQSGRGTEAF TRBV18
ASSLTLAGVREQF TRBV11-3
ASGFTGTGGDGYT TRBV6-1
ASSLDGGLANSTDTQY TRBV7-2
ASSLAGGHDTQY TRBV6-1
ASSTIRQLLNQPQH TRBV19
AISGGAPSWKLF TRBV10-3
ASSVGTAEKLF TRBV6-6
ASRRQTEAF TRBV2
ASSPAQGAKNIQY TRBV5-4
AWSIQGGYGYT TRBV30
AWSSSAGTSGRGSSYNEQF TRBV30
ASSQVAGAAAF TRBV14
ASSPLGQGSNEQY TRBV18
ASSLLMDTQY TRBV5-4
ASSRTEHGTQY TRBV6-1
ASSLEWGHNSYEQY TRBV7-8
ASSFDGTSYNEQF TRBV7-2
ASSPAPGRIEKLF TRBV7-9
SVELSDYEQY TRBV29-1
ASSYSSTRWGNEQF TRBV6-5
ASSRGSEAF TRBV5-4
ASSPGLAGVLHEQY TRBV5-5
APRCGYT TRBV30
ASSLTGEGNVLT TRBV5-4
ASRRGGAPNYGYT TRBV25-1